This T cell receptor (beta chain) originates from a study of blood T cell repertoires in COVID-19 (dated by TCRdb to 2019 to 2021). Some background on the complete study: The collaborator samples originated in the United States, Italy and Spain and spanned the acute and convalescent phases of COVID-19. The material from the prospective study consisted of cDNA or gDNA derived from T cells, B-cell-depleted T cells, or PBMCs. Subjects who had been exposed to COVID-19, were actively infected with it, or had recovered from it provided the deeply sampled blood TCRbeta repertoires that made up the dataset. HLA class I and class II types, where available, came from metadata supplied by the sample provider rather than from assay-based typing. Sample metadata almost always included a de-identified subject ID, COVID-19 status, age in years and sex. The samples were drawn from the first 160 participants of the ongoing ImmuneRACE study and from 950 to 1,500 subjects provided by 6 global collaborators. The repertoires were made available in a free public database intended to serve as a resource for research on the immune response to SARS-CoV-2.

What the work shows at the level of the full study, not this receptor alone: Clinical and demographic metadata were provided uncurated, with the amount varying by source and participant.

Per the germline V gene, SGHAT is the CDR1 and FQNNGV is the CDR2. A distance of 13 bases separates the germline ends of V and J, which lose 0 bases and 4 bases respectively. From its cysteine to its phenylalanine, the CDR3 spans 15 amino acids. The CDR3 DNA has 45 bases and is translated from base 1. TCRbeta CDR3 regions were amplified from genomic DNA by means of the immunoSEQ Assay, a bias-controlled multiplex PCR. In the source study's methods: Nucleated cell counts per sample were estimated from amplification of reference gene primers within the assay. Sequence reads were collapsed and filtered to measure the absolute abundance of every unique TCRbeta CDR3 rearrangement. For each sample, productive Simpson clonality was calculated as the square root of Simpson's diversity index over productive rearrangements. Held by TCRdb, this immuneACCESS table contains in-frame sequences only and omits some clones. Under half of the omission traces to an unresolved V gene where checked; the cause of the rest is unknown. V, J and clone size were drawn from that table, and D and trimming were deduced from the DNA. The sample table holds tens of thousands of clones, of which around 85% were seen once. The leading ten clones occupy about 4.3% of the sample.

Comment on this clone: The clone's antigen remains unknown. One base away there is no much larger clone; base qualities are not given.

The collaborating institutions used their own protocols to collect whole blood in K2EDTA tubes. Collaborator samples were shipped for TCRbeta analysis as frozen whole blood, isolated PBMCs, or DNA extracted from either sample type. This TCR derives from a man aged 45-65 years with active COVID-19. Material: peripheral blood. This sequence uses TRBV11-2 and TRBJ2-7; the D gene is perhaps TRBD1, from 6 matching bases. The nucleotide sequence reads as follows: TGTGCCAGCAGCTTAGAATCCACAGGGCCTTACGAGCAGTACTTC. Translated, this gives CASSLESTGPYEQYF.